Below, 9 T cell receptor beta chains from the same sample are listed, as sequenced in a study of patients and donors after allogeneic stem cell transplantation. MiXCR, applied by TCRdb to the RT-PCR reads, yields one record per CDR3 protein. The sample yields about a million distinct CDR3 sequences, 18% seen once. Specimen: blood, either unsorted or a sorted T cell fraction (not recorded which). These receptors were obtained from a human donor who was either an allogeneic HSCT recipient or a stem cell or donor lymphocyte infusion donor (not recorded which). It is not recorded whose cells these are; they may come from a transplant donor.

This clonotype was picked up a small number of times. V and J are TRBV12-3 or TRBV12-4 and TRBJ2-2; D is perhaps TRBD2 (5 bases). Trimming took off 6 bases at V and 1 base at J, with 15 bases between the two ends. The CDR3 is 16 amino acids. The DNA for the CDR3 is TGTGCCAGCAGGTCCCCGAGGAGGAAGAACACCGGGGAGCTGTTTTTT. This gives the protein CASRSPRRKNTGELFF.

There are a few counts of this clonotype. The chain joins TRBV12-3 or TRBV12-4 to TRBJ1-1, with D perhaps TRBD1 (5 bases). This CDR3 spans 13 amino acids. V was pared by 4 bases and J by 6 bases, with 12 bases between. The CDR3 loop is CASSSSGMAEAFF. CDR3 coding DNA: TGTGCCAGCAGTTCCTCAGGGATGGCTGAAGCTTTCTTT.

The CDR3 region has the DNA TGCAGTGCAGCAAAGGACACTCTGGGAAACACCATATATTTT. It specifies CSAAKDTLGNTIYF. The chain couples TRBV20-1 to TRBJ1-3; D possibly corresponds to TRBD1 (5 bases). The CDR3 is 14 residues long. V lost 6 bases, J lost 4 bases, and 16 bases lay in between. From germline, CDR1 is DFQATT and CDR2 SNEGSKA (reference sequence).

This clonotype was picked up many times. The chain employs TRBV12-3 or TRBV12-4 and TRBJ2-1, with a possible D match to TRBD1 (7 bases). The CDR3 extends over 15 amino acids. Trimming shortened V by 6 bases and J by 0 bases, and 12 bases separated the two germline ends. CDR3 bases: TGTGCCAGCAGGGAGGGACAGTCCTCCTACAATGAGCAGTTCTTC. Its translation: CASREGQSSYNEQFF.

The chain employs TRBV6-2 or TRBV6-3 and TRBJ1-4; D is unresolved. The V end was cut by 3 bases, the J end by 8 bases, with 22 bases between. This CDR3 has 17 amino acids. The germline CDR1 and CDR2 sequences are MNHEY and SVGEGT. Here the CDR3 reads CASSYQGRRTGGEKLFF. CDR3 DNA: TGTGCCAGCAGTTATCAAGGTCGGCGGACGGGAGGGGAAAAACTGTTTTTT.

Only a few counts were recorded for this clonotype. This rearrangement joins TRBV15 to TRBJ2-4; 10 bases are a match to TRBD1. CDR3 length: 15 amino acids. V was clipped by 3 bases and J by 5 bases; unmatched bases: 4. The germline V gene has CDR1 LNHNV and CDR2 YYDKDF (reference sequence). This chain's CDR3 is CATSRGTGVENIQYF. CDR3 DNA: TGTGCCACCAGCAGGGGGACAGGGGTTGAAAACATTCAGTACTTC.

The V call is TRBV6-5, the J call TRBJ2-1, with TRBD2 identical over 8 bases. Looked up from germline, CDR1 is MNHEY and CDR2 is SVGAGI. The CDR3 contains 15 residues. The junction had 8 bases not matched to a gene; V was cut back by 2 bases and J by 8 bases. CDR3 nucleotides: TGTGCCAGCAGTTACCTCGTTGGCGGGAGGCATGAGCAGTTCTTC. This encodes CASSYLVGGRHEQFF.

The chain joins TRBV27 to TRBJ1-5; possibly TRBD1 for D (5 bases). The germline CDR1 and CDR2 sequences are MNHEY and SMNVEV (reference sequence). V lost 6 bases and J lost 1, with 16 bases in between. The CDR3 contains 16 residues. CDR3 residues: CASRLTGGSSNQPQHF. The CDR3 coding sequence is TGTGCCAGCAGGCTAACGGGGGGGTCAAGCAATCAGCCCCAGCATTTT.

This clonotype has a handful of counts. The chain recombines TRBV21-1 with TRBJ2-7. TRBV21-1 is a listed pseudogene. This CDR3 has 16 residues. The CDR3 is CASSGEGRPSSYEQYF. The CDR3, as DNA: TGTGCCAGCAGTGGGGAAGGACGGCCGAGCTCCTACGAGCAGTACTTC.